This entry concerns a single T cell receptor beta chain. Its cognate antigen is unknown. The entry originates in a study of shared clonotypes between healthy human individuals. Study conclusions and caveats: Memory subsets generally showed lower estimated richness than naive subsets. The researchers took only blood, and tissue repertoires probably look different.

Selected positively for CCR7 and CD45RO-negative, naive CD8 cells excluded terminally differentiated effector memory CD45RA+ cells. This CDR3 spans 13 amino acids. V gave up 4 bases and J gave up 5 bases, with 11 bases separating them. Germline lookup yields CDR1 MNHEY and CDR2 SMNVEV (reference sequence). Sequenced by immunoSEQ multiplex PCR; TCRdb stores in-frame clones only, minus some. The table includes some 2.1 million clones, over 85% detected once. Input material: naive CD8+ T cells sorted from blood. The receptor was isolated from a man between 18 and 29 years old in good health. The V gene is TRBV27, the J gene TRBJ2-5, with D possibly matching TRBD2 (6 bases). The CDR3 region has the DNA TGTGCCAGCAGTTACGGTCGGGGGGAGACCCAGTACTTC. The encoded protein is CASSYGRGETQYF.